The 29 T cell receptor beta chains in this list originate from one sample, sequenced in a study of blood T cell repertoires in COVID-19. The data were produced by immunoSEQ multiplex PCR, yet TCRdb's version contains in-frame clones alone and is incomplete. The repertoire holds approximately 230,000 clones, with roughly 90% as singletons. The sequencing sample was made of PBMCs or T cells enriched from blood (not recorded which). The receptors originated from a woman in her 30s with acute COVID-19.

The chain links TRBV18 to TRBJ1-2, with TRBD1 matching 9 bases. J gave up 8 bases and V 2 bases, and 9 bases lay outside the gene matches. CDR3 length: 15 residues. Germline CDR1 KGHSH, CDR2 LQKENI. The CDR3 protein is CASSPWDRVKGGYTF. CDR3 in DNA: TGTGCCAGCTCACCATGGGACAGGGTGAAAGGGGGCTACACCTTC.

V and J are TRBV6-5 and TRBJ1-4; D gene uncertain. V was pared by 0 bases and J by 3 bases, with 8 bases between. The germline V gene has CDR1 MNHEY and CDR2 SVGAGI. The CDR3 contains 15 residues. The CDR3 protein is CASSYSEQPNEKLFF. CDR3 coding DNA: TGTGCCAGCAGTTACTCGGAACAGCCTAATGAAAAACTGTTTTTT.

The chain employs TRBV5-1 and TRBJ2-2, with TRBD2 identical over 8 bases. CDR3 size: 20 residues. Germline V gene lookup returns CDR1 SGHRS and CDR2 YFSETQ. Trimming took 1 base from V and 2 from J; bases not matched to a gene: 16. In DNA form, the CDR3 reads TGCGCCAGCAGCTTGCACGGGCTCCCAATCGGGGGGGGTAACACCGGGGAGCTGTTTTTT. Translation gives CASSLHGLPIGGGNTGELFF.

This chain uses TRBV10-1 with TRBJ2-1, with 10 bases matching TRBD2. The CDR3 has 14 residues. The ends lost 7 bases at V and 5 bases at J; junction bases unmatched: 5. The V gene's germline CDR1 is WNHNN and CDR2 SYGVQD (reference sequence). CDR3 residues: CASTGLAADNEQFF. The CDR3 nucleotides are TGCGCCAGCACCGGACTAGCGGCGGACAATGAGCAGTTCTTC.

The CDR3 DNA is TGCGCCAGCAGTGAGACAGGGGGGGGCCACACAGATACGCAGTATTTT. The encoded protein is CASSETGGGHTDTQYF. The chain joins TRBV10-2 to TRBJ2-3; TRBD1 is a possible D gene (8 bases). Looked up from germline, CDR1 is WSHSY and CDR2 is SAAADI. This CDR3 spans 16 amino acids. V was trimmed by 2 bases and J by 2 bases, leaving 14 bases between them.

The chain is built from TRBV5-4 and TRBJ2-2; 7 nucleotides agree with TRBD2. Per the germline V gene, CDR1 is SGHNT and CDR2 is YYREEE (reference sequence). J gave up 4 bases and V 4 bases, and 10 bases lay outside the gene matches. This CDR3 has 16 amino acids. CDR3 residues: CASSQGGSVSTGELFF. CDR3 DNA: TGTGCCAGCAGCCAGGGAGGGAGCGTGAGCACCGGGGAGCTGTTTTTT.

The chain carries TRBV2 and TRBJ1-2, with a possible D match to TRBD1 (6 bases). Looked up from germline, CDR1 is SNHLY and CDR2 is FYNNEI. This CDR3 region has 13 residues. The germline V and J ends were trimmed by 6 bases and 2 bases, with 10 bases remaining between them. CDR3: CASSVRGNYGYTF. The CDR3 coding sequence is TGTGCCAGCAGCGTCAGGGGAAACTATGGCTACACCTTC.

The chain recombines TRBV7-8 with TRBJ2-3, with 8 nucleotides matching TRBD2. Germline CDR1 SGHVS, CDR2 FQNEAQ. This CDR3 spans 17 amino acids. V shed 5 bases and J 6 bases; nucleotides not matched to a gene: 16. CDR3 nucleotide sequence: TGTGCCAGCAGCCCCTCCGTTTGGCTAGCGGGCTTGGATACGCAGTATTTT. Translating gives CASSPSVWLAGLDTQYF.

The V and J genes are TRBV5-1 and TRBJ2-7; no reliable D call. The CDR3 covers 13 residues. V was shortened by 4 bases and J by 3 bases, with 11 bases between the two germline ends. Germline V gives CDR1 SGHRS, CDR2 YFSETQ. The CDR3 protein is CASSVDGDYEQYF. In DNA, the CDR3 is TGCGCCAGCAGCGTGGACGGAGACTACGAGCAGTACTTC.

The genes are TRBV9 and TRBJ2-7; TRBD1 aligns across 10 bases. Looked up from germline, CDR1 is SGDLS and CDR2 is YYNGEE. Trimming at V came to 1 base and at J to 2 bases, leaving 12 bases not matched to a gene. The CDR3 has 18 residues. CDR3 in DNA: TGTGCCAGCAGCGTACACCCGACCGACGGGACAGGGGCCTACGAGCAGTACTTC. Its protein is CASSVHPTDGTGAYEQYF.

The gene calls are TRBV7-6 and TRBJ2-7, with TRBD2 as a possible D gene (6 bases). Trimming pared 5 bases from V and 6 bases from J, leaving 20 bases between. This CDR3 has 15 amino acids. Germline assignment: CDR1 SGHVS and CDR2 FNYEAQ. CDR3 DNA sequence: TGTGCCAGCAGCGCAACCGGGACTTCTACAATCGAGCAGTACTTC. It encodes CASSATGTSTIEQYF.

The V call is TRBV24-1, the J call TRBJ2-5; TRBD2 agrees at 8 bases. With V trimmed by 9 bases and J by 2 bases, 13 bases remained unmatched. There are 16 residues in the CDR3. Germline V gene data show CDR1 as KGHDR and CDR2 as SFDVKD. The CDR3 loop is CATSPTSGSGQETQYF. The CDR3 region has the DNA TGTGCCACCTCGCCAACTAGCGGTTCGGGTCAAGAGACCCAGTACTTC.

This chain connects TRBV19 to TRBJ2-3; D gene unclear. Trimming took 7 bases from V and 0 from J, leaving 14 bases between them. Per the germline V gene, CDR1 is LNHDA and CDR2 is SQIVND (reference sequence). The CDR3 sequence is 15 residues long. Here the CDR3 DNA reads TGTGCCAGTACTCCACAGCAATCTAGCACAGATACGCAGTATTTT. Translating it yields CASTPQQSSTDTQYF.

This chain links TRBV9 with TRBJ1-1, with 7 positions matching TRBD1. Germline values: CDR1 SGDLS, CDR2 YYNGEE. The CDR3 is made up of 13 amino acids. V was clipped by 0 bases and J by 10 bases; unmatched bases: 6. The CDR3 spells CASSVAATGLAFF. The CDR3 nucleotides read TGTGCCAGCAGCGTAGCCGCGACAGGGTTAGCTTTCTTT.

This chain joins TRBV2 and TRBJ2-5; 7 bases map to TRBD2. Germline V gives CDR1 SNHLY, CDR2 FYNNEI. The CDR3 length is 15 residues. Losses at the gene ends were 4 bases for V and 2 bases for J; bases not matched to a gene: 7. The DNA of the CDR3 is TGTGCCAGCAGTGGCGTTCTAGCGGCGCAAGAGACCCAGTACTTC. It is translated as CASSGVLAAQETQYF.

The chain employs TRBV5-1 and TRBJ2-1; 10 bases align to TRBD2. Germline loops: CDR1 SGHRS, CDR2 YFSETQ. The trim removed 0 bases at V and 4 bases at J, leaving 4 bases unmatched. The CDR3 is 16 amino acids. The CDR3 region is CASSLAALAGYNEQFF. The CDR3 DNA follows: TGCGCCAGCAGCTTGGCCGCACTAGCGGGGTACAATGAGCAGTTCTTC.

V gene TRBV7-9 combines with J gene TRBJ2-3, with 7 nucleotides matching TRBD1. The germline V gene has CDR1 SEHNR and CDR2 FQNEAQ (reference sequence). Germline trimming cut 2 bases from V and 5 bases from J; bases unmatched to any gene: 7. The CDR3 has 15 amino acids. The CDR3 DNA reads TGTGCCAGCAGCTTAAGCCAGTCAGGGGGAGATACGCAGTATTTT. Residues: CASSLSQSGGDTQYF.

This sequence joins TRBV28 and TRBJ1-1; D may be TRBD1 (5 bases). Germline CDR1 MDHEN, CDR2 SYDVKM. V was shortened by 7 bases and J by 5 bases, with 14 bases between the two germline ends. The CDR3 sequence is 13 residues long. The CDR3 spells CASTLRVQTEAFF. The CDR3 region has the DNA TGTGCCAGCACCCTCAGGGTGCAAACTGAAGCTTTCTTT.

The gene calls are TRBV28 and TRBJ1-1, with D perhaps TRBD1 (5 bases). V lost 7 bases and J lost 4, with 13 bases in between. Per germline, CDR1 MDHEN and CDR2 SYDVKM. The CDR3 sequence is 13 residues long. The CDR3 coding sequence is TGTGCCAGCAAAGGTCAGGGACTCACTGAAGCTTTCTTT. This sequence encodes CASKGQGLTEAFF. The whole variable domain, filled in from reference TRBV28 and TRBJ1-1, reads DVKVTQSSRYLVKRTGEKVFLECVQDMDHENMFWYRQDPGLGLRLIYFSYDVKMKEKGDIPEGYSVSREKKERFSLILESASTNQTSMYLCASKGQGLTEAFFGQGTRLTVV.

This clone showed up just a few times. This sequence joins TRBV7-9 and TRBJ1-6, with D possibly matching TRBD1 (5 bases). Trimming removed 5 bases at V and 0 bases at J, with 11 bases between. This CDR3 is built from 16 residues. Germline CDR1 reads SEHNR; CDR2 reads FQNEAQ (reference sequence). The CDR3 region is CASSPGGSSYNSPLHF. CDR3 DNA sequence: TGTGCCAGCAGCCCGGGGGGAAGCTCCTATAATTCACCCCTCCACTTT.

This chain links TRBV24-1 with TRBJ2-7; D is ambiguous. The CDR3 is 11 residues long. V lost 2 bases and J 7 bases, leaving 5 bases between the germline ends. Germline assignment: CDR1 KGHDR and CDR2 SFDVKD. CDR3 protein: CATSDWAEQYF. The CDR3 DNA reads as TGTGCCACCAGTGATTGGGCAGAGCAGTACTTC.

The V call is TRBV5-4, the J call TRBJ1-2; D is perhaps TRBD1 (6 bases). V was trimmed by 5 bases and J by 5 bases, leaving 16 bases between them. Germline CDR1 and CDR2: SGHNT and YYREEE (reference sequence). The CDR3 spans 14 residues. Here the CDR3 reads CASRRGGVPYGYTF. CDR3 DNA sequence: TGTGCCAGCAGAAGGGGGGGAGTGCCTTATGGCTACACCTTC.

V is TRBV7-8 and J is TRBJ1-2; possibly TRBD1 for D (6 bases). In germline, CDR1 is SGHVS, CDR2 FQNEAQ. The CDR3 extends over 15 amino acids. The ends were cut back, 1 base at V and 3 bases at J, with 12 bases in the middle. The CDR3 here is CASSLVGGADYGYTF. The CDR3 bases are TGTGCCAGCAGCTTAGTTGGGGGGGCTGACTATGGCTACACCTTC.

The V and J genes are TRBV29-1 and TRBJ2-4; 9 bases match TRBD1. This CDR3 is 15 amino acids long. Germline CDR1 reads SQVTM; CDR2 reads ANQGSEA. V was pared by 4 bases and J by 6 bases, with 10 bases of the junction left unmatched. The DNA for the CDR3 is TGCAGCGTTGCCGCCCTGACAGGGGGAAGAAACATTCAGTACTTC. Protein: CSVAALTGGRNIQYF.

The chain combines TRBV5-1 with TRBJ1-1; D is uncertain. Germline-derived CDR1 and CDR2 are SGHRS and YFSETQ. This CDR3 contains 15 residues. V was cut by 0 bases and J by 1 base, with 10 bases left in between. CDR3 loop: CASSLADGRNTEAFF. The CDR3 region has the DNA TGCGCCAGCAGCTTGGCCGACGGGAGGAACACTGAAGCTTTCTTT.

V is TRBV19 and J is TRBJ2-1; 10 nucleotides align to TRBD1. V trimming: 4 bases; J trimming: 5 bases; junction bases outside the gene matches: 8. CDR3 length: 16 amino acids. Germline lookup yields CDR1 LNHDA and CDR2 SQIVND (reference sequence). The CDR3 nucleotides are TGTGCCAGTAGTAGGGCGACAGGGGGCTTTAACAATGAGCAGTTCTTC. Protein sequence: CASSRATGGFNNEQFF.

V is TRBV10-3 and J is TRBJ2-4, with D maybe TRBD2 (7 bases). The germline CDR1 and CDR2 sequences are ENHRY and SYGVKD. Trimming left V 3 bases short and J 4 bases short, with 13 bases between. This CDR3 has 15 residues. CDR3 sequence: CAISDWEGEKNIQYF. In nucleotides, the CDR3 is TGTGCCATCAGTGACTGGGAGGGGGAAAAAAACATTCAGTACTTC.

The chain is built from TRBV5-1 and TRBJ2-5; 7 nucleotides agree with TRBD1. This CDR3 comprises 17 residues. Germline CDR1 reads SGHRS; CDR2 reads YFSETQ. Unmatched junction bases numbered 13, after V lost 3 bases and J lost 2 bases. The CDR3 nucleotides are TGCGCCAGCAGCTATGGACAGGCCGAATATGAACAAGAGACCCAGTACTTC. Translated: CASSYGQAEYEQETQYF.

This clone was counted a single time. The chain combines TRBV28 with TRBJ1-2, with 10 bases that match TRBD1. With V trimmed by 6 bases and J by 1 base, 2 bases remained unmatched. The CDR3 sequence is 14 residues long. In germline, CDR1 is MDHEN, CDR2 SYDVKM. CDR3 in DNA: TGTGCCAGCAGGTGGGACAGGGGTAACTATGGCTACACCTTC. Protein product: CASRWDRGNYGYTF.